A single sample is the source of the 30 T cell receptor beta chains below, sequenced in a study of cytomegalovirus exposure and HLA in healthy donors (dated by TCRdb to the late 2010s). Libraries were constructed by the immunoSEQ multiplex PCR assay. A mixture of 60 forward primers for TCR Vbeta segments and 13 reverse primers for TCR Jbeta segments was used in the multiplex PCR. TCRdb stores this immuneACCESS table with in-frame sequences only. Part of the clones is absent; in the studies checked, under half of the shortfall reflects unresolved V genes, and no reason is known for the rest. This sample comprises roughly 200,000 clones, more than 80% of them detected only once. The top ten clonotypes cover 2.5% to 3% of the sample. The sequenced sample consisted of PBMCs. All receptors come from a man aged 25 to 40 in good health and CMV-seronegative.

The genes are TRBV5-4 and TRBJ1-4; D gene unclear. Germline V lookup: CDR1 SGHNT, CDR2 YYREEE (reference sequence). With 3 bases removed from V and 5 bases from J, the gap between germline ends came to 8 bases. The CDR3 contains 13 residues. The CDR3 nucleotides read TGTGCCAGCAGCTGGAGCCGGAATGAAAAACTGTTTTTT. It yields the protein CASSWSRNEKLFF. Drawing the rest from reference TRBV5-4 and TRBJ1-4, the complete variable domain is ETGVTQSPTHLIKTRGQQVTLRCSSQSGHNTVSWYQQALGQGPQFIFQYYREEENGRGNFPPRFSGLQFPNYSSELNVNALELDDSALYLCASSWSRNEKLFFGSGTQLSVL.

The chain carries TRBV6-6 and TRBJ1-3; no clear D gene. Trimming removed 4 bases at V and 3 bases at J, with 16 bases between. CDR3 length equals 16 residues. Germline V gene sequence: CDR1 MNHNY, CDR2 SVGAGI (reference sequence). CDR3 amino acids: CASSSPSGYSGNTIYF. As DNA, the CDR3 is TGTGCCAGCAGTTCGCCCTCGGGGTATAGTGGAAACACCATATATTTT.

The chain carries TRBV6-5 and TRBJ1-1; 9 nucleotides agree with TRBD1. The CDR3 contains 12 residues. V shed 4 bases and J 10 bases; nucleotides not matched to a gene: 4. CDR1 and CDR2 from the germline V gene are MNHEY and SVGAGI. CDR3 residues: CASSSGTGLAFF. DNA of the CDR3: TGTGCCAGCAGTTCGGGGACAGGGTTAGCTTTCTTT.

This clone has a handful of counts. The chain recombines TRBV4-1 with TRBJ1-1; D not certain. V dropped 4 bases and J dropped 3 bases, with 12 bases sitting between them. This CDR3 comprises 14 residues. Germline lookup yields CDR1 MGHRA and CDR2 YSYEKL. CDR3 protein: CASSPGGRDTEAFF. The CDR3 coding sequence is TGCGCCAGCAGCCCAGGAGGGAGGGACACTGAAGCTTTCTTT.

The V gene is TRBV28, the J gene TRBJ1-5, with no clear D. V was pared by 6 bases and J by 0 bases, with 12 bases between. The CDR3 loop spans 15 amino acids. The germline V gene has CDR1 MDHEN and CDR2 SYDVKM. The CDR3 DNA reads TGTGCCAGCAGGGTTCGACACGATAGCAATCAGCCCCAGCATTTT. Translated, it gives CASRVRHDSNQPQHF. The full variable domain, its missing parts supplied by reference TRBV28 and TRBJ1-5, is DVKVTQSSRYLVKRTGEKVFLECVQDMDHENMFWYRQDPGLGLRLIYFSYDVKMKEKGDIPEGYSVSREKKERFSLILESASTNQTSMYLCASRVRHDSNQPQHFGDGTRLSIL.

This chain connects TRBV5-1 to TRBJ2-7; weak D call: TRBD2 (7 bases). Trimming stripped 5 bases from V and 3 bases from J, with 15 bases between. Germline V gene data show CDR1 as SGHRS and CDR2 as YFSETQ. This CDR3 region has 14 residues. CDR3 DNA sequence: TGCGCCAGCAGTTACGAGGGGGGGCTCTACGAGCAGTACTTC. It specifies CASSYEGGLYEQYF.

The chain couples TRBV15 to TRBJ2-7; weak D call: TRBD1 (5 bases). V lost 0 bases and J lost 2, with 8 bases in between. The CDR3 loop spans 14 amino acids. Per germline, CDR1 LNHNV and CDR2 YYDKDF (reference sequence). The CDR3 loop is CATSRDPGTYEQYF. CDR3 DNA sequence: TGTGCCACCAGCAGAGACCCAGGGACCTACGAGCAGTACTTC.

The CDR3: CASSLGQGTGNTIYF. CDR3 bases: TGTGCCAGCAGCTTAGGACAGGGAACAGGAAACACCATATATTTT. This chain connects TRBV7-9 to TRBJ1-3, with 7 bases that match TRBD1. V was clipped by 1 base and J by 4 bases; unmatched bases: 4. The CDR3 spans 15 residues. Germline CDR1 reads SEHNR; CDR2 reads FQNEAQ (reference sequence).

The gene calls are TRBV29-1 and TRBJ1-2; no definite D call. V shed 0 bases and J shed 14 bases, with 10 bases lying between them. CDR3 size: 10 residues. Germline loops: CDR1 SQVTM, CDR2 ANQGSEA. The CDR3 spells CSVEDVSVTF. CDR3 nucleotide sequence: TGCAGCGTTGAAGATGTGAGCGTAACCTTC.

The chain is built from TRBV19 and TRBJ1-4, with D maybe TRBD1 (5 bases). Germline V gene sequence: CDR1 LNHDA, CDR2 SQIVND (reference sequence). Trimming stripped 7 bases from V and 3 bases from J, with 12 bases between. The CDR3 is 14 amino acids. CDR3 DNA sequence: TGTGCCAGTAAACCAGGGTGGGCTAATGAAAAACTGTTTTTT. Its protein product is CASKPGWANEKLFF.

The gene calls are TRBV28 and TRBJ1-2, with no clear D. This CDR3 has 16 amino acids. Trimming shortened V by 0 bases and J by 5 bases, and 16 bases separated the two germline ends. Germline V gene lookup returns CDR1 MDHEN and CDR2 SYDVKM. CDR3 coding DNA: TGTGCCAGCAGTTTATGGGTCAGTGTTGTGAGGTATGGCTACACCTTC. This sequence encodes CASSLWVSVVRYGYTF.

J is TRBJ2-5 and V is TRBV27; a possible D gene is TRBD2 (5 bases). The CDR3 contains 14 residues. Germline lookup yields CDR1 MNHEY and CDR2 SMNVEV (reference sequence). The V gene lost 5 bases and the J gene lost 2 bases, with 12 bases spanning the gap. The DNA for the CDR3 is TGTGCCAGCAGTCCCCGACCGGGACAAGAGACCCAGTACTTC. The encoded protein is CASSPRPGQETQYF.

V and J are TRBV4-2 and TRBJ2-5; 9 bases are a match to TRBD2. The J call may not be correct, given that the DNA end is closer to TRBJ2-7. The germline V gene has CDR1 LGHNA and CDR2 YNFKEQ. This CDR3 contains 18 residues. For the CDR3, the DNA is TGTGCCAGCAGCCAAGAAGCGGGGGGACAGCATCTCTTCTACGAGCAGTACTTC. Protein product: CASSQEAGGQHLFYEQYF.

This clone has only a few counts. V gene TRBV6-5 combines with J gene TRBJ2-2; 8 bases match TRBD2. Trimming cost V 6 bases and J 6 bases; bases outside gene matches: 3. The germline gives CDR1 MNHEY, CDR2 SVGAGI. The CDR3 loop spans 13 amino acids. The CDR3 region has the DNA TGTGCCAGCAGACTGGGACTAGCCGGGGAGCTGTTTTTT. It yields the protein CASRLGLAGELFF.

This clone was seen just once. This chain uses TRBV5-4 with TRBJ2-3, with 11 bases identical to TRBD1. The germline CDR1 and CDR2 sequences are SGHNT and YYREEE (reference sequence). Trimming removed 6 bases from V and 8 bases from J; junction bases left unmatched: 5. This CDR3 spans 13 amino acids. In DNA form, the CDR3 reads TGTGCCAGCATGGACAGGGGGCGAGGTACGCAGTATTTT. This codes for CASMDRGRGTQYF.

This clone was counted once. The J gene is TRBJ1-2, the V gene TRBV5-1; a weak D match, TRBD1 (5 bases). Germline V lookup: CDR1 SGHRS, CDR2 YFSETQ. The CDR3 runs to 15 residues. The V end was cut by 0 bases, the J end by 5 bases, with 14 bases between. The CDR3 DNA reads TGCGCCAGCAGCTTGGACGGGACTCAGACTTATGGCTACACCTTC. Protein sequence: CASSLDGTQTYGYTF. The full variable domain, completed using reference TRBV5-1 and TRBJ1-2, is KAGVTQTPRYLIKTRGQQVTLSCSPISGHRSVSWYQQTPGQGLQFLFEYFSETQRNKGNFPGRFSGRQFSNSRSEMNVSTLELGDSALYLCASSLDGTQTYGYTFGSGTRLTVV.

This clone was counted only a few times. This rearrangement joins TRBV7-2 to TRBJ1-1; no clear D gene. V lost 2 bases and J lost 5, with 9 bases in between. CDR1 is SGHTA, CDR2 FQGNSA, per germline. There are 13 residues in the CDR3. The DNA of the CDR3 is TGTGCCAGCAGCTTAAACAGCAGGACTGAAGCTTTCTTT. Translation gives CASSLNSRTEAFF. Supplemented by reference TRBV7-2 and TRBJ1-1, the full variable domain reads GAGVSQSPSNKVTEKGKDVELRCDPISGHTALYWYRQSLGQGLEFLIYFQGNSAPDKSGLPSDRFSAERTGGSVSTLTIQRTQQEDSAVYLCASSLNSRTEAFFGQGTRLTVV.

The chain is built from TRBV5-1 and TRBJ1-2; 8 nucleotides agree with TRBD1. Germline CDR1 reads SGHRS; CDR2 reads YFSETQ. The CDR3 runs 14 residues. V was pared by 3 bases and J by 7 bases, with 8 bases of the junction left unmatched. The CDR3 DNA is TGCGCCAGCAGCTGGGACAGGCTTGGTCGTGGCTACACCTTC. It codes for CASSWDRLGRGYTF.

The chain uses TRBV5-6 and TRBJ1-5; D remains ambiguous. The CDR3 sequence is 12 residues long. Germline V gives CDR1 SGHDT, CDR2 YYEEEE. The V and J ends lost 8 bases and 4 bases respectively, with 10 bases between them. CDR3 loop: CASSVVNQPQHF. The CDR3 DNA is TGTGCCAGTTCCGTTGTTAATCAGCCCCAGCATTTT.

The chain recombines TRBV6-4 with TRBJ1-1; 8 bases fit TRBD1. The germline gives CDR1 MRHNA, CDR2 SNTAGT. The CDR3 totals 11 residues. Trimming removed 9 bases from V and 7 bases from J; junction bases left unmatched: 4. CDR3 sequence: CARGGQVEAFF. As DNA, the CDR3 is TGTGCCAGGGGGGGACAGGTTGAAGCTTTCTTT.

This rearrangement joins TRBV19 to TRBJ1-6; 8 nucleotides agree with TRBD1. V trimming: 5 bases; J trimming: 0 bases; junction bases outside the gene matches: 6. CDR3 length: 17 amino acids. The germline CDR1 and CDR2 sequences are LNHDA and SQIVND (reference sequence). This CDR3 is CASSLRQGSSYNSPLHF. CDR3 coding DNA: TGTGCCAGTAGTCTTCGACAGGGGAGCTCCTATAATTCACCCCTCCACTTT. Supplemented by reference TRBV19 and TRBJ1-6, the full variable domain reads DGGITQSPKYLFRKEGQNVTLSCEQNLNHDAMYWYRQDPGQGLRLIYYSQIVNDFQKGDIAEGYSVSREKKESFPLTVTSAQKNPTAFYLCASSLRQGSSYNSPLHFGNGTRLTVT.

The chain uses TRBV9 and TRBJ1-2; 7 positions match TRBD1. Germline lookup yields CDR1 SGDLS and CDR2 YYNGEE. V gave up 3 bases and J gave up 5 bases; unmatched junction bases: 4. The CDR3 totals 13 residues. In DNA, the CDR3 is TGTGCCAGCAGCGCCCAGGGACAGTATGGCTACACCTTC. It codes for CASSAQGQYGYTF. Complete variable domain (other parts from reference TRBV9 and TRBJ1-2): DSGVTQTPKHLITATGQRVTLRCSPRSGDLSVYWYQQSLDQGLQFLIQYYNGEERAKGNILERFSAQQFPDLHSELNLSSLELGDSALYFCASSAQGQYGYTFGSGTRLTVV.

This chain links TRBV7-2 with TRBJ1-6; TRBD1 agrees at 8 bases. The CDR3 runs to 15 residues. Germline V gives CDR1 SGHTA, CDR2 FQGNSA. The J segment lost 7 bases and the V segment lost 4 bases, leaving 6 bases of the junction unmatched. The CDR3 coding sequence is TGTGCCAGCAGCTCCGGACAGGGCGGCAATTCACCCCTCCACTTT. Translation gives CASSSGQGGNSPLHF.

This rearrangement joins TRBV7-2 to TRBJ1-6; 9 nucleotides align to TRBD1. V shed 5 bases, J shed 9 bases, and the junction held 5 bases outside the gene matches. Germline V CDR1 and CDR2: SGHTA, FQGNSA. This CDR3 has 14 amino acids. CDR3 amino acids: CASSPGTGSSPLHF. In nucleotides, the CDR3 is TGTGCCAGCAGCCCCGGGACAGGGTCTTCACCCCTCCACTTT.

This chain joins TRBV6-5 and TRBJ2-4; D may be TRBD1 (7 bases). V gave up 2 bases and J gave up 4 bases, with 9 bases separating them. The length of the CDR3 is 14 residues. Germline V gene data show CDR1 as MNHEY and CDR2 as SVGAGI. The CDR3 here is CASSYAGQKNIQYF. Here the CDR3 DNA reads TGTGCCAGCAGTTACGCGGGACAGAAAAACATTCAGTACTTC.

This clone showed up just a few times. This sequence joins TRBV7-9 and TRBJ1-2; 7 bases fit TRBD1. The V and J ends lost 5 bases and 3 bases, in that order; junction bases with no gene match: 3. CDR1 is SEHNR, CDR2 FQNEAQ, per germline (reference sequence). The length of the CDR3 is 13 residues. The CDR3 region has the DNA TGTGCCAGCAGCCGAACAGGGGACTATGGCTACACCTTC. Residues: CASSRTGDYGYTF.

The genes are TRBV19 and TRBJ2-4, with D possibly matching TRBD2 (5 bases). Germline CDR1 LNHDA, CDR2 SQIVND (reference sequence). Trimming cost V 8 bases and J 0 bases, with 8 bases left between them. The CDR3 covers 13 residues. The CDR3 is CASLEGAKNIQYF. The CDR3 nucleotides read TGTGCCAGTCTCGAGGGAGCCAAAAACATTCAGTACTTC.

The chain links TRBV19 to TRBJ1-1; D call uncertain. The CDR3 contains 13 residues. Trimming took 5 bases from V and 4 from J, leaving 11 bases between them. Germline V gives CDR1 LNHDA, CDR2 SQIVND (reference sequence). The CDR3 loop reads CASSWTTRTEAFF. The CDR3 DNA reads TGTGCCAGTAGTTGGACTACCCGCACTGAAGCTTTCTTT. Supplemented by reference TRBV19 and TRBJ1-1, the full variable domain reads DGGITQSPKYLFRKEGQNVTLSCEQNLNHDAMYWYRQDPGQGLRLIYYSQIVNDFQKGDIAEGYSVSREKKESFPLTVTSAQKNPTAFYLCASSWTTRTEAFFGQGTRLTVV.

This chain links TRBV4-1 with TRBJ1-4, with a weak D call TRBD1 (6 bases). Trimming removed 4 bases at V and 4 bases at J, with 13 bases between. CDR1 MGHRA and CDR2 YSYEKL come from the germline V gene. This CDR3 has 15 amino acids. CDR3 bases: TGCGCCAGCAGCCGCTGGTCGGACAGTAATGAAAAACTGTTTTTT. It specifies CASSRWSDSNEKLFF.

Concerning this clone: An end of the junction does not agree with germline; a read error may underlie this. The chain joins TRBV7-9 to TRBJ1-2, with D perhaps TRBD1 (5 bases). The CDR3 spans 14 residues. CDR1 is SEHNR and CDR2 is FQNEAQ in the germline V gene (reference sequence). DNA for the CDR3: TGTTCCAGCAGCTTAGTGTCAGGGATGGATGGCTACACCTTC. Protein: CSSSLVSGMDGYTF.